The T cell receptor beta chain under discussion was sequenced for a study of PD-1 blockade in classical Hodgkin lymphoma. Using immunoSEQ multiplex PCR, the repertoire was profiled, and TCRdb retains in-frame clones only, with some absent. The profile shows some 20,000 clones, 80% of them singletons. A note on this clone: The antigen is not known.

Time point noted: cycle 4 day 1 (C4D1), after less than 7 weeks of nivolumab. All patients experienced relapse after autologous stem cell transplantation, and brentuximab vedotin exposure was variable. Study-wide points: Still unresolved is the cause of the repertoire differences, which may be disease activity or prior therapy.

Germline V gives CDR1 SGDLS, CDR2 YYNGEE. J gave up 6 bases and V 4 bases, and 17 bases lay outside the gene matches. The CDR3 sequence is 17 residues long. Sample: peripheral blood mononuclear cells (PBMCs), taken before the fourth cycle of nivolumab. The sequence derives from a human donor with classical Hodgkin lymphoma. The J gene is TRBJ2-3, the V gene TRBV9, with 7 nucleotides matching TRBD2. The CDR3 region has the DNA TGTGCCAGCAGCCCCTTTGGGGGAGGGCCCGGGGTCGATACGCAGTATTTT. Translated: CASSPFGGGPGVDTQYF.